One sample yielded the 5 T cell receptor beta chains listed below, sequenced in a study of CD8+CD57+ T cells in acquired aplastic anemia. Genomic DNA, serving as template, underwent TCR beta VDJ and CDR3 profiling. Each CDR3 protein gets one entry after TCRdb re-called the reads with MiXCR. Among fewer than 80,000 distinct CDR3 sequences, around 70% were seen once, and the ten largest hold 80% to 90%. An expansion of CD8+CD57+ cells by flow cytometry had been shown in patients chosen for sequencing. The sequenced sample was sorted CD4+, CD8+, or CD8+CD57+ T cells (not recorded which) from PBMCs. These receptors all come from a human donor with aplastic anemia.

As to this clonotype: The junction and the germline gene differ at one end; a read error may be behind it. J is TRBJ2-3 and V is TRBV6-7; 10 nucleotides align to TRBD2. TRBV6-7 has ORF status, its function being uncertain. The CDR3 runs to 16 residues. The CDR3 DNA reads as TGTGCCAGCAGTGACTCTAGCGGGAGAAAGGGAGATACGCAGTATTTT. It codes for CASSDSSGRKGDTQYF.

CDR3 nucleotides: TGTGCCAGCAGCTCGGGACGTCCCTATGGCTACACCTTC. This sequence encodes CASSSGRPYGYTF. The chain has TRBV7-2 and TRBJ1-2, with D possibly TRBD1 on 5 matching bases. The germline V gene has CDR1 SGHTA and CDR2 FQGNSA. The germline V and J ends were trimmed by 4 bases and 4 bases, with 10 bases remaining between them. The CDR3 loop spans 13 amino acids.

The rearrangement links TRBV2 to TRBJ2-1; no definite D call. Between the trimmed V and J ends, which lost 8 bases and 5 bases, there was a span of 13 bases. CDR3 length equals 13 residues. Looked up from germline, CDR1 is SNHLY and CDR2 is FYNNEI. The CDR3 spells CASSAGADNEQFF. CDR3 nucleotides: TGTGCCAGCTCGGCAGGTGCTGACAATGAGCAGTTCTTC.

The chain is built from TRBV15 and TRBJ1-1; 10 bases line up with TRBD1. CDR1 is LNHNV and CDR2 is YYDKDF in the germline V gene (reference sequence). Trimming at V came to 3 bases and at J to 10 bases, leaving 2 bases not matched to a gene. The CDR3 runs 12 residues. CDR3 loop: CATSSRDRGAFF. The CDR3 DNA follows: TGTGCCACCAGCAGCCGGGACAGGGGAGCTTTCTTT. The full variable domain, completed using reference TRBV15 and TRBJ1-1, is DAMVIQNPRYQVTQFGKPVTLSCSQTLNHNVMYWYQQKSSQAPKLLFHYYDKDFNNEADTPDNFQSRRPNTSFCFLDIRSPGLGDTAMYLCATSSRDRGAFFGQGTRLTVV.

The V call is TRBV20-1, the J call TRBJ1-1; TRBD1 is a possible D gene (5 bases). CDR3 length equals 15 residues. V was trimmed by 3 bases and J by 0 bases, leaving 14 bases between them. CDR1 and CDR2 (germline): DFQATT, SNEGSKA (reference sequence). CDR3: CSARWQGLMNTEAFF. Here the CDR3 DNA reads TGCAGTGCTAGGTGGCAGGGCCTCATGAACACTGAAGCTTTCTTT.